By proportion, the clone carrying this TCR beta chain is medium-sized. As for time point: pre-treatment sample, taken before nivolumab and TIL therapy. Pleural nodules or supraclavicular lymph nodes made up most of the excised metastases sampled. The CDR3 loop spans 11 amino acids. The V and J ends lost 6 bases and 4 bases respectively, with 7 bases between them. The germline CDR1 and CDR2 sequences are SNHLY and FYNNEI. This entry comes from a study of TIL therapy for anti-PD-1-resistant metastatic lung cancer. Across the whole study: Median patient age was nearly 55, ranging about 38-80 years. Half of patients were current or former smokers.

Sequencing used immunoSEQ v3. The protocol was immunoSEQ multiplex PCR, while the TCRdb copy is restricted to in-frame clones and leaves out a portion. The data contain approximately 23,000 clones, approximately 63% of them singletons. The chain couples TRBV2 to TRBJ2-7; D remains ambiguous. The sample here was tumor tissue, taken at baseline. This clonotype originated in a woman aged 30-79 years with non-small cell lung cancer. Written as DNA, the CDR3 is TGTGCCAGCAGCAACACATACGAGCAGTACTTC. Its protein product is CASSNTYEQYF.